This T cell receptor (beta chain) was found in a study of blood T cell repertoires in COVID-19. Study-level information: Nucleic acid was either cDNA or gDNA, and it came from T cells, B-cell-depleted T cells, or PBMCs.

Data came from immunoSEQ multiplex PCR; TCRdb stores just in-frame clones and leaves some out. The data contain 94,000 or so clones, roughly 88% of them seen just once; the ten biggest clones take up approximately 25%. The receptor's source is a man aged 60 to 75 with acute or convalescent COVID-19. Input material: peripheral blood.

CDR3 region: CASSVPPNRQGGISNQPQHF. CDR3 coding DNA: TGTGCCAGCAGTGTCCCTCCAAATCGACAGGGGGGGATTAGCAATCAGCCCCAGCATTTT. The rearrangement joins TRBV2 to TRBJ1-5, with 9 bases matching TRBD1. Germline V gives CDR1 SNHLY, CDR2 FYNNEI. The CDR3 consists of 20 residues. Unmatched junction bases numbered 16, after V lost 4 bases and J lost 0 bases. Using reference TRBV2 and TRBJ1-5 for the parts outside the CDR3, the full variable domain is EPEVTQTPSHQVTQMGQEVILRCVPISNHLYFYWYRQILGQKVEFLVSFYNNEISEKSEIFDDQFSVERPDGSNFTLKIRSTKLEDSAMYFCASSVPPNRQGGISNQPQHFGDGTRLSIL.